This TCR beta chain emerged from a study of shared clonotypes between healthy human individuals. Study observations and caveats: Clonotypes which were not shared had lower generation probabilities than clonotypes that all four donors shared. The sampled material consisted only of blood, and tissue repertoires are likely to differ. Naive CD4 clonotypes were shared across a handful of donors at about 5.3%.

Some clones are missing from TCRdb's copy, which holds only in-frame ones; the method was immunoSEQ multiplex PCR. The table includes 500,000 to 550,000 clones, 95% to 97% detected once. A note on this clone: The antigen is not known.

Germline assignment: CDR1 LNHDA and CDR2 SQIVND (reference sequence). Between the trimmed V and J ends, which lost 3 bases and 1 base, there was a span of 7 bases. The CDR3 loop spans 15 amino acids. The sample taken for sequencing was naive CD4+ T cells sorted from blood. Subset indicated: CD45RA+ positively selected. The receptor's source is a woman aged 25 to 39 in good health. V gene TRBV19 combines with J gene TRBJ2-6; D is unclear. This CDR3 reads CASSMVESGANVLTF. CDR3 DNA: TGTGCCAGTAGTATGGTGGAGTCTGGGGCCAACGTCCTGACTTTC.